This TCR beta chain appears in the sequencing data of a study of identical twins. Study results and limitations: Within cord blood, abundant beta clonotypes carried fewer insertions, but memory repertoires showed no such trend.

Template switching created a universal primer site, and the cDNA included unique molecular identifiers. TCRdb used MiXCR to reprocess the 5' RACE reads, holding one entry per CDR3 protein. The sample contains roughly 250,000 distinct CDR3 sequences, more than 12% of which appear only once. The CDR3 has 13 amino acids. Germline V gene data show CDR1 as SEHNR and CDR2 as FQNEAQ (reference sequence). Every one of the donors was a healthy Caucasian. There are many counts of this clonotype. Its antigen remains unidentified. An end of the junction differs from the germline gene, which may be a read error. The TCR was taken from a woman aged 18-30 years in good health. The genes are TRBV7-9 and TRBJ1-1, with D perhaps matching TRBD1 (5 bases). Sequencing was carried out using memory (CD45RO+) T cells sorted from blood. The CDR3 coding sequence is TGCGCCAGCAGCTTGGGGGGGGGCACTGAAGCTTTCTTT. Its protein is CASSLGGGTEAFF.